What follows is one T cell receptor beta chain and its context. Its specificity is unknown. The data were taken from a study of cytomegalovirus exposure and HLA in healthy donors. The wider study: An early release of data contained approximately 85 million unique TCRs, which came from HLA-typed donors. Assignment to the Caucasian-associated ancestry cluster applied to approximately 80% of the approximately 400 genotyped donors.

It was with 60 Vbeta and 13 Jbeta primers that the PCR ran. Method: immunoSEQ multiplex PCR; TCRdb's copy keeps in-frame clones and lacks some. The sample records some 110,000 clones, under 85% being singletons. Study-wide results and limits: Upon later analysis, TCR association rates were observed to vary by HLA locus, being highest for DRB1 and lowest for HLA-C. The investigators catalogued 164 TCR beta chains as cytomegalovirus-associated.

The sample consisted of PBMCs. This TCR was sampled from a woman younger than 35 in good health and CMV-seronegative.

CDR3 loop: CACNRGGDEQFF. The CDR3 nucleotides read TGTGCCTGCAACCGCGGGGGGGATGAGCAGTTCTTC. The chain links TRBV30 to TRBJ2-1; the match to TRBD2 covers 9 bases. CDR3 size: 12 residues. Per the germline V gene, CDR1 is GTSNPN and CDR2 is SVGIG (reference sequence). V was clipped by 6 bases and J by 8 bases; unmatched bases: 5.